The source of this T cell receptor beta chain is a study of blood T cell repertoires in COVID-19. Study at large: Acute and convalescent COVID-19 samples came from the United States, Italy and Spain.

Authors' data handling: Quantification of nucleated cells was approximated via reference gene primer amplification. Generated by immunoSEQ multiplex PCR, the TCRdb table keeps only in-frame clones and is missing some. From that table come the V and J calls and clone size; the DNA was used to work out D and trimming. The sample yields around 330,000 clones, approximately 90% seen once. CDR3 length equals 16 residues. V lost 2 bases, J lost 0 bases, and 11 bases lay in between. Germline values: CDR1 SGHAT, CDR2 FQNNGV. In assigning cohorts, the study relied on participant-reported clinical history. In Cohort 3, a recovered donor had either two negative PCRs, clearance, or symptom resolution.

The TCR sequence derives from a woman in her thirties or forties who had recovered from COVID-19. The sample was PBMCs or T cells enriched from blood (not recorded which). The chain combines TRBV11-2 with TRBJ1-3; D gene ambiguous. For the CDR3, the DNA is TGTGCCAGCAGCTTAATGAGTTCCGCCTCTGGAAACACCATATATTTT. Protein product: CASSLMSSASGNTIYF.